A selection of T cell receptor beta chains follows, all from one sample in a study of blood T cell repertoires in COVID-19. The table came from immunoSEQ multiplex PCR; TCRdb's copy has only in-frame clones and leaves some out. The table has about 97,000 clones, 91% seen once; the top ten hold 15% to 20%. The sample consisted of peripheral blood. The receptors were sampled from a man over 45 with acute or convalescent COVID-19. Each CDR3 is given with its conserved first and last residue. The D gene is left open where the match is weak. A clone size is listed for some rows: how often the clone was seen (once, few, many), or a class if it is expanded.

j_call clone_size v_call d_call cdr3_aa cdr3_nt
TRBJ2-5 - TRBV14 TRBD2 CASSPQGTRRETQYF TGTGCCAGCAGCCCTCAAGGGACTAGACGTGAGACCCAGTACTTC
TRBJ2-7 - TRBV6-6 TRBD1 CASAHRGTGGGEQYF TGTGCCAGCGCACACCGGGGGACAGGGGGCGGCGAGCAGTACTTC
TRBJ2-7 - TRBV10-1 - CASSEITGQKEQYF TGCGCCAGCAGTGAAATCACAGGGCAGAAAGAGCAGTACTTC
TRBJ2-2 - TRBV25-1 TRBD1 CASSPGTGWTGELFF TGTGCCAGCAGTCCCGGGACAGGGTGGACCGGGGAGCTGTTTTTT
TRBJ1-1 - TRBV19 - CASRINGLLMNTEAFF TGTGCCAGCAGAATAAACGGACTTTTAATGAACACTGAAGCTTTCTTT
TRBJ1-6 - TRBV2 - CASSDSGSSYSPLHF TGTGCCAGCAGTGACTCCGGGTCCTCCTATTCACCCCTCCACTTT
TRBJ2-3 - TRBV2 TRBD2 CASSEGIAGPTDTQYF TGTGCCAGCAGTGAAGGAATAGCGGGGCCCACAGATACGCAGTATTTT
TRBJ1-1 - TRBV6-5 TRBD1 CASRTRTGMNTEAFF TGTGCCAGCAGGACTCGGACAGGCATGAACACTGAAGCTTTCTTT
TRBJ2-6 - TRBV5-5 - CASSLEGTLSGANVLTF TGTGCCAGCAGCTTGGAGGGGACACTCTCTGGGGCCAACGTCCTGACTTTC
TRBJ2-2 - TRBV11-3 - CASGREFSTGELFF TGTGCCTCAGGCAGAGAGTTTTCCACCGGGGAGCTGTTTTTT
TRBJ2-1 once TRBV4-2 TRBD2 CASSQGLASYNEQFF TGTGCCAGCAGCCAAGGACTAGCCTCCTACAATGAGCAGTTCTTC
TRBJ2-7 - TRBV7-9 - CASSLALDTYEQYF TGTGCCAGCAGCTTAGCGTTGGACACCTACGAGCAGTACTTC
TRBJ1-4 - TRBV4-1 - CASSQWTNSETNEKLFF TGCGCCAGCAGCCAATGGACTAACTCGGAAACTAATGAAAAACTGTTTTTT
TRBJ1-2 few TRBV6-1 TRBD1 CASSEGQGNYGYTF TGTGCCAGCAGTGAAGGACAGGGGAACTATGGCTACACCTTC
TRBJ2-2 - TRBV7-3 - CASSQSVTPGTGELFF TGTGCCAGCAGCCAGAGCGTTACCCCGGGCACCGGGGAGCTGTTTTTT
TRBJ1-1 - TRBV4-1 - CASSQGQQSFF TGCGCCAGCAGCCAGGGCCAACAGTCTTTCTTT
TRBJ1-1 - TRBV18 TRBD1 CASSPLRQGANTEAFF TGTGCCAGCTCACCACTGAGACAGGGGGCGAACACTGAAGCTTTCTTT
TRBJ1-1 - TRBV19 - CASGPEAFF TGTGCCAGTGGCCCTGAAGCTTTCTTT
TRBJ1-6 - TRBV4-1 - CASSQVGGADNSPLHF TGCGCCAGCAGCCAAGTTGGTGGGGCAGATAATTCACCCCTCCACTTT
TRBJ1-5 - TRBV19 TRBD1 CASSMPAGTGSNQPQHF TGTGCCAGTAGTATGCCCGCCGGGACAGGGAGCAATCAGCCCCAGCATTTT
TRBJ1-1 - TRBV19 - CASSIEAGQNTEAFF TGTGCCAGTAGTATAGAGGCTGGACAGAACACTGAAGCTTTCTTT
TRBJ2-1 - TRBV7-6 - CASSPKSVEQFF TGTGCCAGCAGCCCCAAAAGCGTCGAGCAGTTCTTC
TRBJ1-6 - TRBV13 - CASSDFPGSPLHF TGTGCCAGCAGCGACTTTCCTGGTTCACCCCTCCACTTT
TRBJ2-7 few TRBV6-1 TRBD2 CASSDLLAGGYSDEQYF TGTGCCAGCAGTGATTTATTAGCGGGGGGGTATTCCGACGAGCAGTACTTC
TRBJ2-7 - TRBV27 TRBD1 CASSLVRGQYEQYF TGTGCCAGCAGTTTAGTCAGGGGGCAATACGAGCAGTACTTC
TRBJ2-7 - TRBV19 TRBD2 CASSIGHPERGRRYEQYF TGTGCCAGTAGTATAGGGCACCCAGAGCGGGGGAGAAGATACGAGCAGTACTTC
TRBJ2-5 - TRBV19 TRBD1 CASSLGQGVETQYF TGTGCCAGTAGCTTGGGACAGGGAGTAGAGACCCAGTACTTC
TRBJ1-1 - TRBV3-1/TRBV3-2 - CASSRGVGGGGAFF TGTGCCAGCAGCCGCGGGGTGGGGGGAGGAGGAGCTTTCTTT
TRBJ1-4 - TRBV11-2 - CASSLTSTNEKLFF TGTGCCAGCAGCTTAACATCAACTAATGAAAAACTGTTTTTT
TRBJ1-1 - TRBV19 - CASTLVGGRITEAFF TGTGCCAGTACCCTAGTCGGGGGGCGGATCACTGAAGCTTTCTTT